Presented here are 22 T cell receptor beta chains from one specimen sequenced in a study of cytomegalovirus exposure and HLA in healthy donors. Produced via immunoSEQ multiplex PCR; TCRdb's table is partial and in-frame only. Counted here are over 65,000 clones, 94% occurring once; the ten biggest clones make up about 1.9%. The sequenced sample was PBMCs. These receptors all come from a woman aged 18-29 years in good health and CMV-seropositive.

J is TRBJ2-3 and V is TRBV27; the D gene is possibly TRBD2 (6 bases). The V and J ends lost 7 bases and 6 bases respectively, with 20 bases between them. Germline values: CDR1 MNHEY, CDR2 SMNVEV (reference sequence). The CDR3 has 15 amino acids. The CDR3 reads CASTEGTRPGDTQYF. In nucleotides, the CDR3 is TGTGCCAGCACCGAAGGGACTCGCCCTGGGGATACGCAGTATTTT.

The V gene is TRBV5-4, the J gene TRBJ2-1, with 12 bases matching TRBD2. CDR1 and CDR2 from the germline V gene are SGHNT and YYREEE (reference sequence). V gave up 0 bases and J gave up 4 bases; unmatched junction bases: 8. CDR3 size: 18 residues. The CDR3 is CASSLVGTSGRLYNEQFF. The CDR3 DNA reads TGTGCCAGCAGCTTGGTGGGAACTAGCGGGAGGTTGTACAATGAGCAGTTCTTC.

The chain couples TRBV5-1 to TRBJ1-3; 7 nucleotides align to TRBD1. V shed 3 bases, J shed 2 bases, and the junction held 5 bases outside the gene matches. The germline V gene has CDR1 SGHRS and CDR2 YFSETQ. The CDR3 is 15 amino acids. The CDR3 DNA sequence: TGCGCCAGCAGCTCCGGGACAGAGCCTGGAAACACCATATATTTT. Its protein product is CASSSGTEPGNTIYF.

This clone occurred once. This sequence joins TRBV18 and TRBJ2-1; a weak D match, TRBD1 (6 bases). Germline loops: CDR1 KGHSH, CDR2 LQKENI. Trimming left V 5 bases short and J 5 bases short, with 10 bases between. The CDR3 is made up of 13 amino acids. CDR3 DNA: TGTGCCAGCTCATTAGGACAGAACAATGAGCAGTTCTTC. This gives the protein CASSLGQNNEQFF. Full variable domain (outside the CDR3, taken from reference TRBV18 and TRBJ2-1): NAGVMQNPRHLVRRRGQEARLRCSPMKGHSHVYWYRQLPEEGLKFMVYLQKENIIDESGMPKERFSAEFPKEGPSILRIQQVVRGDSAAYFCASSLGQNNEQFFGPGTRLTVL.

This clone was detected only once. This chain links TRBV29-1 with TRBJ2-3; D perhaps matches TRBD2 (5 bases). The V and J ends lost 6 bases and 0 bases respectively, with 13 bases between them. The V gene's germline CDR1 is SQVTM and CDR2 ANQGSEA. The CDR3 spans 14 residues. The CDR3 loop reads CSVGESSSTDTQYF. CDR3 bases: TGCAGCGTGGGAGAGAGCTCTAGCACAGATACGCAGTATTTT.

This chain joins TRBV2 and TRBJ1-6; 9 bases match TRBD1. There are 16 residues in the CDR3. The J segment lost 10 bases and the V segment lost 6 bases, leaving 13 bases of the junction unmatched. CDR1 is SNHLY and CDR2 is FYNNEI in the germline V gene. The CDR3 DNA follows: TGTGCCAGCAGCGAAAGGCGGGGACAGGGCAGCTCACCCCTCCACTTT. This encodes CASSERRGQGSSPLHF.

This clone appeared a single time. The J gene is TRBJ1-1, the V gene TRBV5-1; possible D gene TRBD1, 5 bases. The CDR3 extends over 17 amino acids. Germline V CDR1 and CDR2: SGHRS, YFSETQ. V lost 0 bases and J 3 bases, leaving 18 bases between the germline ends. The CDR3 bases are TGCGCCAGCAGCTTGGCCGGGGGGTTGGGTCCCGACACTGAAGCTTTCTTT. It codes for CASSLAGGLGPDTEAFF.

This clone was seen a single time. The chain employs TRBV4-2 and TRBJ1-4; 8 nucleotides align to TRBD1. The CDR3 sequence is 14 residues long. Germline V gene sequence: CDR1 LGHNA, CDR2 YNFKEQ. Trimming cost V 5 bases and J 8 bases; bases outside gene matches: 7. The CDR3 protein is CASSEFSGGEKLFF. CDR3 sequence (DNA): TGTGCCAGCAGCGAATTCTCAGGGGGCGAAAAACTGTTTTTT.

The CDR3 is CATSSLRGQVRKAFF. The CDR3 DNA is TGTGCCACCAGCAGTCTCCGCGGACAGGTCCGGAAAGCTTTCTTT. This chain uses TRBV15 with TRBJ1-1; 7 bases are shared with TRBD1. The CDR3 length is 15 residues. The J segment lost 9 bases and the V segment lost 3 bases, leaving 13 bases of the junction unmatched. Per germline, CDR1 LNHNV and CDR2 YYDKDF (reference sequence).

The rearrangement joins TRBV7-2 to TRBJ1-1, with 7 nucleotides matching TRBD1. V trimming: 2 bases; J trimming: 4 bases; junction bases outside the gene matches: 1. Germline values: CDR1 SGHTA, CDR2 FQGNSA. The CDR3 length is 13 residues. Written as DNA, the CDR3 is TGTGCCAGCAGCTTATGGACAGGCACTGAAGCTTTCTTT. Translation gives CASSLWTGTEAFF.

The CDR3 sequence: CASSTQANYGYTF. In DNA form, the CDR3 reads TGTGCCAGTAGTACGCAGGCGAATTACGGCTACACCTTC. J is TRBJ1-2 and V is TRBV19; D unclear. CDR1 is LNHDA, CDR2 SQIVND, per germline (reference sequence). Between the trimmed V and J ends, which lost 4 bases and 8 bases, there was a span of 14 bases. This CDR3 is 13 amino acids long.

In its sample, this clone was seen once. The chain employs TRBV5-6 and TRBJ1-4; 7 bases map to TRBD1. CDR1 and CDR2 from the germline V gene are SGHDT and YYEEEE. With 4 bases clipped from V and 2 bases from J, the junction kept 8 bases outside the gene matches. The CDR3 spans 16 residues. CDR3 bases: TGTGCCAGCAGCCCCTGGGGCAGGGGGACTAATGAAAAACTGTTTTTT. This sequence encodes CASSPWGRGTNEKLFF.

The V gene is TRBV5-1, the J gene TRBJ1-1; 7 nucleotides line up with TRBD1. Germline V gene data show CDR1 as SGHRS and CDR2 as YFSETQ. V was pared by 0 bases and J by 12 bases, with 11 bases of the junction left unmatched. CDR3 length: 14 residues. CDR3: CASSLGGTESGPFF. CDR3 nucleotide sequence: TGCGCCAGCAGCTTGGGCGGGACAGAATCGGGGCCTTTCTTT.

V usage is TRBV30 and J usage is TRBJ2-5; 12 bases are shared with TRBD2. V gave up 2 bases and J gave up 5 bases; unmatched junction bases: 6. The CDR3 runs to 15 residues. CDR1 is GTSNPN and CDR2 is SVGIG in the germline V gene (reference sequence). CDR3 DNA sequence: TGTGCCTGGAGTCCTAGACTAGCGGGGGTGGAGACCCAGTACTTC. It codes for CAWSPRLAGVETQYF.

The J gene is TRBJ2-7, the V gene TRBV29-1; 10 bases match TRBD1. Germline lookup yields CDR1 SQVTM and CDR2 ANQGSEA. The CDR3 covers 14 residues. The ends lost 4 bases at V and 3 bases at J; junction bases unmatched: 6. The CDR3 is CSVASDRGFYEQYF. The CDR3, as DNA: TGCAGCGTTGCTTCGGACAGGGGGTTCTACGAGCAGTACTTC.

The rearrangement joins TRBV23-1 to TRBJ2-4; a possible D gene is TRBD1 (5 bases). TRBV23-1 is an ORF for which the function is uncertain. The CDR3 extends over 12 amino acids. Trimming removed 11 bases from V and 2 bases from J, with 10 bases in between. For the CDR3, the DNA is TGCGCCCCAGGGAATTCCAAAAACATTCAGTACTTC. Translation: CAPGNSKNIQYF.

This chain connects TRBV11-2 to TRBJ2-5; TRBD2 matches at 10 bases. V lost 0 bases to trimming and J lost 3 bases; unmatched junction nucleotides: 4. The CDR3 is 16 amino acids. Germline V CDR1 and CDR2: SGHAT, FQNNGV. The CDR3 DNA reads as TGTGCCAGCAGCTTAGAGAGTCTAGCGGGAGAAGAGACCCAGTACTTC. Translation gives CASSLESLAGEETQYF. The complete variable domain, with remaining parts taken from reference TRBV11-2 and TRBJ2-5, reads EAGVAQSPRYKIIEKRQSVAFWCNPISGHATLYWYQQILGQGPKLLIQFQNNGVVDDSQLPKDRFSAERLKGVDSTLKIQPAKLEDSAVYLCASSLESLAGEETQYFGPGTRLLVL.

CDR3 region: CAWSGTSGTPWYF. The DNA of the CDR3 is TGTGCCTGGAGTGGGACTAGCGGGACTCCCTGGTATTTT. This chain uses TRBV30 with TRBJ2-3; 12 bases line up with TRBD2. The germline V gene encodes CDR1 GTSNPN and CDR2 SVGIG (reference sequence). The CDR3 totals 13 residues. Unmatched junction bases numbered 7, after V lost 1 base and J lost 14 bases.

The chain carries TRBV7-6 and TRBJ2-1; the D gene is possibly TRBD1 (5 bases). V lost 1 base and J 7 bases, leaving 14 bases between the germline ends. This CDR3 comprises 15 residues. Germline V CDR1 and CDR2: SGHVS, FNYEAQ. Here the CDR3 DNA reads TGTGCCAGCAGCTTAGTGCCAGGGCTTATGAATGAGCAGTTCTTC. Residues: CASSLVPGLMNEQFF.

In this sample, this clone turned up once. The chain couples TRBV19 to TRBJ2-7; D is ambiguous. V was clipped by 7 bases and J by 0 bases, with 16 bases between them. The CDR3 length is 15 residues. Germline lookup yields CDR1 LNHDA and CDR2 SQIVND (reference sequence). The CDR3 DNA is TGTGCCAGTACCCCGAGCGCCCGATACTCCTACGAGCAGTACTTC. This codes for CASTPSARYSYEQYF.

The V gene is TRBV19, the J gene TRBJ2-7; 10 nucleotides match TRBD1. V was clipped by 4 bases and J by 3 bases; unmatched bases: 6. The CDR3 extends over 15 amino acids. Germline assignment: CDR1 LNHDA and CDR2 SQIVND (reference sequence). The CDR3 DNA reads TGTGCCAGTAGTAAGGGGGGACAGGGGTTCTACGAGCAGTACTTC. Encoded protein: CASSKGGQGFYEQYF.

The gene calls are TRBV5-1 and TRBJ1-3; D perhaps matches TRBD1 (6 bases). Germline V gene sequence: CDR1 SGHRS, CDR2 YFSETQ. The CDR3 extends over 16 amino acids. The V and J ends lost 0 bases and 1 base respectively, with 11 bases between them. The CDR3 region is CASSLDGRGSGNTIYF. For the CDR3, the DNA is TGCGCCAGCAGCTTGGATGGCAGGGGATCTGGAAACACCATATATTTT.